A selection of T cell receptor beta chains follows, all from one sample in a study of cytomegalovirus exposure and HLA in healthy donors. Using immunoSEQ multiplex PCR, the repertoire was profiled, and TCRdb retains in-frame clones only, with some absent. The sample yields approximately 100,000 clones, roughly 82% seen once. What was sequenced was PBMCs. The receptor set was obtained from a man in his forties in good health and CMV-seropositive. CDR3s include the opening cysteine and the closing phenylalanine or tryptophan. The D gene is left open where the match is weak. Size is omitted from some rows. Given values are once, few, many or a class for expanded clones.

.	TRBJ2-7	TRBV30	TRBD1	TGTGCCTGGAGTGAGACGACAGGGGGCCACCAGTACTTC	CAWSETTGGHQYF
.	TRBJ2-7	TRBV18	TRBD2	TGTGCCAGCTCACCGGTGACTAGCGGGACGTCCCAGGGGGAGCAGTACTTC	CASSPVTSGTSQGEQYF
.	TRBJ1-1	TRBV27	TRBD1	TGTGCCAGCAGTTTACTCAGGGGGCGTACTGAAGCTTTCTTT	CASSLLRGRTEAFF
few	TRBJ1-6	TRBV7-9	.	TGTGCCAGCAGCCGGAGGGAGGGGATTTCACCCCTCCACTTT	CASSRREGISPLHF
.	TRBJ1-2	TRBV7-9	.	TGTGCCAGCAGCAGCTCGACGGCAGGATCATATGGCTACACCTTC	CASSSSTAGSYGYTF
once	TRBJ1-4	TRBV2	.	TGTGCCAGCAGGGTAAACAGTGATGAAAAACTGTTTTTT	CASRVNSDEKLFF
.	TRBJ2-7	TRBV6-6	TRBD2	TGTGCCAGCACACGGGGGGCCTACGAGCAGTACTTC	CASTRGAYEQYF
medium-sized	TRBJ1-1	TRBV25-1	.	TGTGCCAGCAGTGTCAGTGATACAGGGAGCACTGAAGCTTTCTTT	CASSVSDTGSTEAFF
.	TRBJ2-7	TRBV5-1	.	TGCGCCAGCAGCTTGATGTCAGATAACTCCTACGAGCAGTACTTC	CASSLMSDNSYEQYF
once	TRBJ2-3	TRBV5-1	TRBD2	TGCGCCAGCAGCTTAGCGGGGGGGCTTCCAGATACGCAGTATTTT	CASSLAGGLPDTQYF
.	TRBJ2-5	TRBV6-5	TRBD2	TGTGCCAGCAGTTACTCCGCTAGCGGACGACAAGAGACCCAGTACTTC	CASSYSASGRQETQYF
.	TRBJ1-1	TRBV5-1	.	TGCGCCAGCAGCCTCCCCCAGGGGAACACTGAAGCTTTCTTT	CASSLPQGNTEAFF
.	TRBJ2-5	TRBV5-4	.	TGTGCCAGCAGAGGACAACCACAAGAGACCCAGTACTTC	CASRGQPQETQYF
.	TRBJ1-2	TRBV29-1	.	TGCAGCGTTGTTCGGGGCTATGGCTACACCTTC	CSVVRGYGYTF
.	TRBJ2-5	TRBV25-1	.	TGTGCCAGCAGTGACTATGGGGGAGGGGGAGAGACCCAGTACTTC	CASSDYGGGGETQYF
.	TRBJ2-6	TRBV9	TRBD2	TGTGCCAGCAGCGCGCACGGGGGGACTCCCTCTGGGGCCAACGTCCTGACTTTC	CASSAHGGTPSGANVLTF
.	TRBJ2-3	TRBV7-2	TRBD1	TGTGCCAGCAGCGTTACGACAGGGGGGAATACGCAGTATTTT	CASSVTTGGNTQYF
.	TRBJ2-5	TRBV6-5	.	TGTGCCAGCAGTACCGAGGGGGGGGAGACCCAGTACTTC	CASSTEGGETQYF
few	TRBJ2-3	TRBV29-1	TRBD1	TGCAGCGTTCACAGGGGTTGGTTGGCAGATACGCAGTATTTT	CSVHRGWLADTQYF
.	TRBJ1-2	TRBV19	TRBD1	TGTGCCAGTAGTATAACGGGACAGGGAATAGGCTACACCTTC	CASSITGQGIGYTF
.	TRBJ1-1	TRBV27	TRBD1	TGTGCCAGCAGGGAAGACAGGGCGGCTGAAGCTTTCTTT	CASREDRAAEAFF
few	TRBJ2-7	TRBV19	.	TGTGCCAGTACCCGGCAGGGGAACTCCTACGAGCAGTACTTC	CASTRQGNSYEQYF
.	TRBJ2-2	TRBV9	TRBD1	TGTGCCAGCAGCGAGGGGACAGAACAAGCGAACACCGGGGAGCTGTTTTTT	CASSEGTEQANTGELFF
once	TRBJ1-4	TRBV30	.	TGTGCCTGGAGGGGGCGAGATGGTAATGAAAAACTGTTTTTT	CAWRGRDGNEKLFF
once	TRBJ2-5	TRBV5-1	.	TGCGCCAGCAGAACCGCGTTGGGGGGTGCGCAAGAGACCCAGTACTTC	CASRTALGGAQETQYF
.	TRBJ1-2	TRBV6-1	.	TGTGCCAGCAGTGTGACTCGGGAGGTCGGCTACACCTTC	CASSVTREVGYTF
.	TRBJ2-7	TRBV9	.	TGTGCCAGCAGCGGCGGAAACCCCTACGAGCAGTACTTC	CASSGGNPYEQYF
.	TRBJ2-1	TRBV5-4	.	TGTGCCAGCAGCCTAGGGGGCAATGAGCAGTTCTTC	CASSLGGNEQFF
.	TRBJ2-3	TRBV30	TRBD1	TGCGCCTGGAGTCGGGGACAGGGGGCCTCCACAGATACGCAGTATTTT	CAWSRGQGASTDTQYF
.	TRBJ2-3	TRBV30	TRBD2	TGTGCCTACAACGGGGGGGGGCGGGATACGCAGTATTTT	CAYNGGGRDTQYF
.	TRBJ2-3	TRBV7-2	TRBD2	TGTGCCAGCAGCTTTTCAGGACTAGCAGTAGATACGCAGTATTTT	CASSFSGLAVDTQYF
.	TRBJ2-7	TRBV5-4	TRBD1	TGTGCCAGCGCCAGACAGGGATCCTACGAGCAGTACTTC	CASARQGSYEQYF
once	TRBJ1-1	TRBV11-2	.	TGTGCCAGCAGCTTCGGGGAGGGGACTGAAGCTTTCTTT	CASSFGEGTEAFF
.	TRBJ2-7	TRBV7-9	TRBD1	TGTGCCAGCAGCTTGGACAGGATCATCTACGAGCAGTACTTC	CASSLDRIIYEQYF
.	TRBJ2-3	TRBV7-3	.	TGTGCCAGCTGGAGAGAACTTAGCACAGATACGCAGTATTTT	CASWRELSTDTQYF